The 19 T cell receptor beta chains below all came from one sample that was sequenced in a study of Ad26.COV2.S vaccination and SARS-CoV-2 variants. This sample's treatment: roughly 20 received Ad26.COV2.S at low or high dose, single or two shots; about 5 received placebo; per-sample allocation not given. The study sampled participants on day 63 after the first vaccine or placebo injection. TCRdb keeps only in-frame clones here, not all; method: immunoSEQ multiplex PCR. The repertoire holds fewer than 400,000 clones, with roughly 80% as singletons. The sequenced sample was peripheral blood, obtained in a trial of Ad26.COV2.S vaccine versus placebo. The receptors here all came from a person between 18 and 60 years old who received the Ad26.COV2.S COVID-19 vaccine or a placebo.

This clone was seen just once. The chain is built from TRBV7-9 and TRBJ1-1; D unresolved. The germline V gene encodes CDR1 SEHNR and CDR2 FQNEAQ (reference sequence). V was shortened by 1 base and J by 7 bases, with 7 bases between the two germline ends. The CDR3 is made up of 12 amino acids. The CDR3: CASSLGGGEAFF. For the CDR3, the DNA is TGTGCCAGCAGCTTAGGGGGTGGTGAAGCTTTCTTT. The full variable domain, its missing parts supplied by reference TRBV7-9 and TRBJ1-1, is DTGVSQNPRHKITKRGQNVTFRCDPISEHNRLYWYRQTLGQGPEFLTYFQNEAQLEKSRLLSDRFSAERPKGSFSTLEIQRTEQGDSAMYLCASSLGGGEAFFGQGTRLTVV.

The chain has TRBV7-9 and TRBJ2-7; possible D gene TRBD1, 6 bases. V lost 2 bases and J 3 bases, leaving 11 bases between the germline ends. This CDR3 comprises 14 residues. In germline, CDR1 is SEHNR, CDR2 FQNEAQ (reference sequence). The CDR3 sequence is CASSLSQGLYEQYF. The CDR3 nucleotides are TGTGCCAGCAGCTTATCACAGGGCCTCTACGAGCAGTACTTC.

This clone was seen once. The chain employs TRBV11-2 and TRBJ2-5; D may be TRBD1 (5 bases). Trimming stripped 3 bases from V and 1 base from J, with 9 bases between. The CDR3 has 14 residues. Germline CDR1 reads SGHAT; CDR2 reads FQNNGV. CDR3: CASSLAQVQETQYF. As DNA, the CDR3 is TGTGCCAGCAGCTTGGCACAGGTCCAAGAGACCCAGTACTTC. The complete variable domain, with remaining parts taken from reference TRBV11-2 and TRBJ2-5, reads EAGVAQSPRYKIIEKRQSVAFWCNPISGHATLYWYQQILGQGPKLLIQFQNNGVVDDSQLPKDRFSAERLKGVDSTLKIQPAKLEDSAVYLCASSLAQVQETQYFGPGTRLLVL.

The rearrangement joins TRBV28 to TRBJ1-5, with TRBD1 matching 7 bases. The V gene end was trimmed by 5 bases and the J gene end by 7 bases; junction bases not matched to a gene: 17. This CDR3 comprises 17 residues. Per the germline V gene, CDR1 is MDHEN and CDR2 is SYDVKM. CDR3 sequence: CASSTYRGAAFIQPQHF. CDR3 bases: TGTGCCAGCAGTACCTACAGGGGAGCCGCATTCATACAGCCCCAGCATTTT.

This clone occurred once. The chain recombines TRBV6-5 with TRBJ1-6, with D unresolved. Trimming took 5 bases from V and 7 from J, leaving 12 bases between them. The CDR3 sequence is 14 residues long. CDR1 is MNHEY, CDR2 SVGAGI, per germline. The DNA of the CDR3 is TGTGCCAGCAGTCCCTGGGAGCTCAATTCACCCCTCCACTTT. Translating it yields CASSPWELNSPLHF.

This chain links TRBV7-9 with TRBJ2-3; D gene ambiguous. Germline lookup yields CDR1 SEHNR and CDR2 FQNEAQ (reference sequence). V was shortened by 6 bases and J by 4 bases, with 23 bases between the two germline ends. CDR3 length equals 17 residues. The CDR3 DNA reads as TGTGCCAGCAGATCTACTAATCCTCAACAAGGATCAGATACGCAGTATTTT. Translation: CASRSTNPQQGSDTQYF.

In its sample, this clone was seen a few times. The CDR3 here is CASSLPGRINEKLFF. CDR3 DNA sequence: TGTGCCAGCAGTTTACCCGGACGGATTAATGAAAAACTGTTTTTT. The chain uses TRBV28 and TRBJ1-4; D gene ambiguous. V lost 2 bases, J lost 4 bases, and 11 bases lay in between. Germline V gene lookup returns CDR1 MDHEN and CDR2 SYDVKM. This CDR3 region has 15 residues. Looking up the rest from reference TRBV28 and TRBJ1-4 gives the full variable domain: DVKVTQSSRYLVKRTGEKVFLECVQDMDHENMFWYRQDPGLGLRLIYFSYDVKMKEKGDIPEGYSVSREKKERFSLILESASTNQTSMYLCASSLPGRINEKLFFGSGTQLSVL.

This chain uses TRBV6-5 with TRBJ2-3, with 10 bases fitting TRBD2. Germline-derived CDR1 and CDR2 are MNHEY and SVGAGI. Trimming removed 5 bases from V and 3 bases from J; junction bases left unmatched: 5. This CDR3 comprises 15 residues. The CDR3 region is CASSLAGAPTDTQYF. The CDR3 DNA reads TGTGCCAGCAGTCTAGCGGGGGCGCCGACAGATACGCAGTATTTT.

This clone turned up a few times. The V gene is TRBV27, the J gene TRBJ2-1, with D uncertain. Looked up from germline, CDR1 is MNHEY and CDR2 is SMNVEV (reference sequence). CDR3 size: 12 residues. Trimming removed 8 bases from V and 7 bases from J, with 12 bases in between. CDR3 sequence: CASGLTRNEQFF. CDR3 nucleotide sequence: TGTGCCAGCGGCCTAACCCGGAATGAGCAGTTCTTC.

There are a few counts of this clone. The V call is TRBV2, the J call TRBJ2-5, with TRBD2 identical over 11 bases. Trimming cost V 7 bases and J 5 bases; bases outside gene matches: 15. Germline lookup yields CDR1 SNHLY and CDR2 FYNNEI. The CDR3 extends over 17 amino acids. The chain's CDR3 is CASIMGILAGARETQYF. CDR3 DNA: TGTGCCAGCATCATGGGCATACTAGCGGGGGCCAGGGAGACCCAGTACTTC.

This clone was detected only a few times. This chain links TRBV2 with TRBJ1-6; a possible D gene is TRBD1 (5 bases). CDR1 and CDR2 from the germline V gene are SNHLY and FYNNEI. Trimming cost V 1 base and J 7 bases, with 11 bases left between them. The CDR3 is 15 amino acids. As DNA, the CDR3 is TGTGCCAGCAGTGAAGAAAACAGGAGGAATTCACCCCTCCACTTT. Its translation is CASSEENRRNSPLHF.

The CDR3 reads CSVDRGTEAFF. CDR3 DNA sequence: TGCAGCGTTGATCGGGGGACTGAAGCTTTCTTT. The chain is built from TRBV29-1 and TRBJ1-1; D is perhaps TRBD1 (5 bases). Trimming took off 3 bases at V and 5 bases at J, with 7 bases between the two ends. The germline V gene encodes CDR1 SQVTM and CDR2 ANQGSEA. This CDR3 has 11 amino acids.

The V gene is TRBV4-1, the J gene TRBJ2-1, with 13 bases fitting TRBD2. The CDR3 runs to 16 residues. From germline, CDR1 is MGHRA and CDR2 YSYEKL. The ends lost 3 bases at V and 5 bases at J; junction bases unmatched: 4. The CDR3 DNA reads as TGCGCCAGCAGCCACCTCGGACTAGCGGGGGACAATGAGCAGTTCTTC. Residues: CASSHLGLAGDNEQFF.

The chain couples TRBV28 to TRBJ2-3; 12 bases are a match to TRBD2. The V segment lost 7 bases and the J segment 6 bases; nucleotides outside the gene matches: 17. This CDR3 is built from 18 residues. Germline CDR1 and CDR2: MDHEN and SYDVKM. This chain's CDR3 is CASTPSRLAGGLRDTQYF. The CDR3 DNA is TGTGCCAGCACCCCGTCTCGGCTAGCGGGGGGGCTGAGGGATACGCAGTATTTT.

This chain uses TRBV24-1 with TRBJ1-5, with D perhaps matching TRBD1 (6 bases). The CDR3 loop spans 13 amino acids. Germline V lookup: CDR1 KGHDR, CDR2 SFDVKD. With 9 bases removed from V and 4 bases from J, the gap between germline ends came to 12 bases. In nucleotides, the CDR3 is TGTGCCACCGGCCGGGACAATAATCAGCCCCAGCATTTT. Amino acid sequence: CATGRDNNQPQHF.

In this sample, this clone turned up once. The rearrangement links TRBV7-6 to TRBJ2-7, with TRBD1 matching over 7 bases. The CDR3 has 14 residues. J was trimmed by 1 base and V by 5 bases; bases with no gene match: 5. Looked up from germline, CDR1 is SGHVS and CDR2 is FNYEAQ. The CDR3 here is CASSPRQGSYEQYF. CDR3 nucleotides: TGTGCCAGCAGCCCAAGACAGGGATCCTACGAGCAGTACTTC.

V and J are TRBV24-1 and TRBJ2-4; no firm D call. Germline V gene sequence: CDR1 KGHDR, CDR2 SFDVKD. CDR3 length: 13 amino acids. V was clipped by 2 bases and J by 6 bases, with 7 bases between them. The CDR3 protein is CATSDSTVNIQYF. As DNA, the CDR3 is TGTGCCACCAGTGATTCTACGGTAAACATTCAGTACTTC.

The chain couples TRBV28 to TRBJ1-4; D unresolved. The CDR3 is made up of 15 amino acids. V was shortened by 0 bases and J by 6 bases, with 11 bases between the two germline ends. Looked up from germline, CDR1 is MDHEN and CDR2 is SYDVKM. CDR3 coding DNA: TGTGCCAGCAGTTTATGGGCAGGAAGGGATGAAAAACTGTTTTTT. This gives the protein CASSLWAGRDEKLFF. The entire variable domain, with the rest obtained from reference TRBV28 and TRBJ1-4, is as follows: DVKVTQSSRYLVKRTGEKVFLECVQDMDHENMFWYRQDPGLGLRLIYFSYDVKMKEKGDIPEGYSVSREKKERFSLILESASTNQTSMYLCASSLWAGRDEKLFFGSGTQLSVL.

This clone was detected only a few times. CDR3 amino acids: CASRGVSGTGYGYTF. As DNA, the CDR3 is TGTGCCAGCCGGGGGGTTAGCGGGACGGGCTATGGCTACACCTTC. The V and J genes are TRBV28 and TRBJ1-2; D might be TRBD1 (5 bases). The ends were cut back, 8 bases at V and 4 bases at J, with 20 bases in the middle. Per the germline V gene, CDR1 is MDHEN and CDR2 is SYDVKM. The CDR3 is 15 amino acids.